These 20 T cell receptor beta chains originate from one sample sequenced in a study of cytomegalovirus exposure and HLA in healthy donors. Amplification used 60 Vbeta primers and 13 Jbeta primers. Libraries were prepared by immunoSEQ multiplex PCR; TCRdb keeps only in-frame clonotypes and omits some of them. In the table there are 110,000 or so clones, 60% to 80% of which are singletons. Material for sequencing was PBMCs. The receptors originated from a young man in good health and CMV-seronegative.

This clone appeared a few times. CDR3 amino acids: CASSQEGPETGIYNEQFF. In DNA, the CDR3 is TGCGCCAGCAGCCAAGAGGGCCCTGAGACAGGGATCTACAATGAGCAGTTCTTC. V is TRBV4-3 and J is TRBJ2-1; 7 nucleotides agree with TRBD1. The CDR3 has 18 amino acids. The V gene's germline CDR1 is LGHNA and CDR2 YSLEER. The junction had 11 bases not matched to a gene; V was cut back by 0 bases and J by 3 bases.

This chain connects TRBV5-1 to TRBJ1-1; 8 positions agree with TRBD1. From germline, CDR1 is SGHRS and CDR2 YFSETQ. The V and J ends lost 0 bases and 1 base, in that order; junction bases with no gene match: 2. This CDR3 region has 15 residues. CDR3 residues: CASSLGGTGNTEAFF. In nucleotides, the CDR3 is TGCGCCAGCAGCTTGGGAGGGACAGGGAACACTGAAGCTTTCTTT.

This rearrangement joins TRBV29-1 to TRBJ1-1, with TRBD1 as a possible D gene (6 bases). Germline values: CDR1 SQVTM, CDR2 ANQGSEA. The CDR3 runs 11 residues. V lost 7 bases and J lost 0, with 6 bases in between. The CDR3 spells CSGQVNTEAFF. CDR3 bases: TGCAGCGGACAGGTGAACACTGAAGCTTTCTTT.

The CDR3 region is CASSLAGTNNEQFF. CDR3 nucleotides: TGTGCCAGCAGCTTAGCGGGGACTAACAATGAGCAGTTCTTC. The V call is TRBV7-2, the J call TRBJ2-1, with 7 bases aligning to TRBD2. The germline gives CDR1 SGHTA, CDR2 FQGNSA. The CDR3 is 14 amino acids. The V and J ends lost 0 bases and 5 bases, in that order; junction bases with no gene match: 1.

The chain uses TRBV4-1 and TRBJ2-7; unclear D gene. V dropped 0 bases and J dropped 2 bases, with 14 bases sitting between them. Germline values: CDR1 MGHRA, CDR2 YSYEKL. This CDR3 comprises 16 residues. CDR3 in amino acids: CASSQDQGGTAYEQYF. The CDR3, as DNA: TGCGCCAGCAGCCAAGATCAAGGCGGAACGGCCTACGAGCAGTACTTC.

This CDR3 is CATKVQGLTDTQYF. The CDR3 coding sequence is TGCGCCACCAAGGTGCAGGGCCTCACAGATACGCAGTATTTT. The rearrangement links TRBV5-1 to TRBJ2-3, with D possibly matching TRBD1 (5 bases). The V gene's germline CDR1 is SGHRS and CDR2 YFSETQ. The CDR3 covers 14 residues. Trimming removed 9 bases from V and 2 bases from J, with 16 bases in between.

This clone came up a few times. Different DNA sequences within this sample yield the same CDR3. V gene TRBV4-1 combines with J gene TRBJ2-7; 8 nucleotides align to TRBD1. Germline-derived CDR1 and CDR2 are MGHRA and YSYEKL. The CDR3 has 15 residues. Trimming at V came to 0 bases and at J to 0 bases, leaving 1 base not matched to a gene. The CDR3: CASSQETGGSYEQYF. The CDR3 region has the DNA TGCGCCAGCAGCCAAGAAACAGGGGGCTCCTACGAGCAGTACTTC.

Only one count was recorded for this clone. V gene TRBV28 combines with J gene TRBJ1-2; D is ambiguous. The V gene lost 7 bases and the J gene lost 4 bases, with 16 bases spanning the gap. The CDR3 contains 14 residues. The germline CDR1 and CDR2 sequences are MDHEN and SYDVKM. The DNA for the CDR3 is TGTGCCAGCACGATGACCCAGGCCACCTATGGCTACACCTTC. This codes for CASTMTQATYGYTF.

This clone has more than one count but fewer than ten. At one boundary the junction diverges from the germline segment, which might be a read error. The V gene is TRBV7-9, the J gene TRBJ1-1, with 9 bases fitting TRBD1. The CDR3 extends over 13 amino acids. Germline-derived CDR1 and CDR2 are SEHNR and FQNEAQ (reference sequence). CDR3 sequence reads: CSSSQQGATEAFF. In DNA form, the CDR3 reads TGTTCCAGCAGCCAACAGGGGGCCACTGAAGCTTTCTTT.

This clone has a single count. The V and J genes are TRBV10-3 and TRBJ2-7; TRBD1 aligns across 11 bases. V trimming: 10 bases; J trimming: 1 base; junction bases outside the gene matches: 9. Germline CDR1 is ENHRY and CDR2 is SYGVKD. The CDR3 consists of 15 residues. The CDR3: CATARGTGGSYEQYF. Written as DNA, the CDR3 is TGTGCCACCGCTCGAGGGACAGGGGGTTCCTACGAGCAGTACTTC.

CDR3 DNA sequence: TGTGCCAGCAGCTTAGCCCCTAGGCTCGGGGAGCTGTTTTTT. Its translation: CASSLAPRLGELFF. The rearrangement uses TRBV7-2 and TRBJ2-2, with D hard to call. CDR3 size: 14 residues. Germline lookup yields CDR1 SGHTA and CDR2 FQGNSA. Trimming pared 0 bases from V and 7 bases from J, leaving 9 bases between.

The rearrangement joins TRBV9 to TRBJ2-7, with TRBD1 matching over 9 bases. Losses at the gene ends were 4 bases for V and 2 bases for J; bases not matched to a gene: 7. The V gene's germline CDR1 is SGDLS and CDR2 YYNGEE. There are 15 residues in the CDR3. CDR3 bases: TGTGCCAGCAGCCCAAGGGACAGGGCCGCCTACGAGCAGTACTTC. This encodes CASSPRDRAAYEQYF.

CDR3: CASSFSRDNYGYTF. The DNA for the CDR3 is TGTGCCAGCAGCTTTTCCAGGGATAACTATGGCTACACCTTC. The rearrangement joins TRBV7-8 to TRBJ1-2; weak D call: TRBD1 (5 bases). V gave up 3 bases and J gave up 1 base, with 9 bases separating them. This CDR3 has 14 residues. Germline-derived CDR1 and CDR2 are SGHVS and FQNEAQ.

The rearrangement joins TRBV28 to TRBJ2-7; 7 bases align to TRBD1. J gave up 11 bases and V 9 bases, and 13 bases lay outside the gene matches. This CDR3 comprises 12 residues. CDR1 and CDR2 from the germline V gene are MDHEN and SYDVKM. For the CDR3, the DNA is TGTGCCAGTCAAACCGGGGACAGAAAGAAGTACTTC. Translated: CASQTGDRKKYF.

The CDR3 DNA follows: TGTGCCAGCTCCCGGGACACCCGGCGGCCCCAGCATTTT. It specifies CASSRDTRRPQHF. The chain joins TRBV18 to TRBJ1-5, with D perhaps matching TRBD1 (6 bases). V was cut by 6 bases and J by 9 bases, with 15 bases left in between. There are 13 residues in the CDR3. Germline V gives CDR1 KGHSH, CDR2 LQKENI.

The chain couples TRBV29-1 to TRBJ1-2; a possible D gene is TRBD1 (5 bases). Germline-derived CDR1 and CDR2 are SQVTM and ANQGSEA. The CDR3 sequence is 11 residues long. V dropped 2 bases and J dropped 8 bases, with 9 bases sitting between them. The CDR3 coding sequence is TGCAGCGTTGAATCAGGGATCGGCTACACCTTC. Translation: CSVESGIGYTF.

This clone showed up just once. The J gene is TRBJ2-5, the V gene TRBV19; 8 bases fit TRBD2. The CDR3 extends over 13 amino acids. The junction had 1 base not matched to a gene; V was cut back by 3 bases and J by 4 bases. CDR1 and CDR2 from the germline V gene are LNHDA and SQIVND (reference sequence). CDR3 sequence: CASSILAGETQYF. The CDR3, as DNA: TGTGCCAGTAGTATCCTAGCGGGAGAGACCCAGTACTTC. The variable domain in full, completed from reference TRBV19 and TRBJ2-5, reads DGGITQSPKYLFRKEGQNVTLSCEQNLNHDAMYWYRQDPGQGLRLIYYSQIVNDFQKGDIAEGYSVSREKKESFPLTVTSAQKNPTAFYLCASSILAGETQYFGPGTRLLVL.

The rearrangement uses TRBV30 and TRBJ1-2; the match to TRBD1 covers 7 bases. The length of the CDR3 is 14 residues. Germline V gene lookup returns CDR1 GTSNPN and CDR2 SVGIG (reference sequence). With V trimmed by 8 bases and J by 4 bases, 13 bases remained unmatched. CDR3 region: CATYTGTETYGYTF. The CDR3, as DNA: TGTGCCACATACACCGGGACAGAGACCTATGGCTACACCTTC. Combining the CDR3 with reference TRBV30 and TRBJ1-2 gives the whole variable domain SQTIHQWPATLVQPVGSPLSLECTVEGTSNPNLYWYRQAAGRGLQLLFYSVGIGQISSEVPQNLSASRPQDRQFILSSKKLLLSDSGFYLCATYTGTETYGYTFGSGTRLTVV.

The chain has TRBV4-1 and TRBJ2-5; 9 bases align to TRBD2. Germline V gives CDR1 MGHRA, CDR2 YSYEKL. V lost 5 bases to trimming and J lost 1 base; unmatched junction nucleotides: 20. The CDR3 spans 20 residues. The CDR3 loop reads CASSSKGSASGILLQETQYF. In DNA, the CDR3 is TGCGCCAGCAGCTCCAAGGGATCGGCTAGCGGGATACTCCTCCAAGAGACCCAGTACTTC.

CDR3 loop: CASSLDLGTVSYEQYF. The CDR3 DNA is TGTGCCAGCAGCTTAGATCTGGGCACCGTCTCCTACGAGCAGTACTTC. The chain employs TRBV11-3 and TRBJ2-7, with unresolved D. This CDR3 region has 16 residues. CDR1 is SGHNT and CDR2 is YENEEA in the germline V gene. Trimming removed 0 bases at V and 0 bases at J, with 12 bases between.